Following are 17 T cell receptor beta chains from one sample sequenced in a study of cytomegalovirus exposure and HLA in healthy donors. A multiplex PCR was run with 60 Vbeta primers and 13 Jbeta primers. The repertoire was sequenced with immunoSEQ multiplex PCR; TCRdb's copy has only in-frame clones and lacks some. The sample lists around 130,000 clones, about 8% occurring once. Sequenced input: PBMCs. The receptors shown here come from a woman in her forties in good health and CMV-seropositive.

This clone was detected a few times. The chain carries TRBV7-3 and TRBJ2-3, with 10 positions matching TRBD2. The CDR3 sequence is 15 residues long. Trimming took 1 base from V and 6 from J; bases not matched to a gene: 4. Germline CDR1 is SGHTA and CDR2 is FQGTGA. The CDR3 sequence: CASSLMGLATDTQYF. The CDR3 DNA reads TGTGCCAGCAGCTTAATGGGACTAGCGACGGATACGCAGTATTTT.

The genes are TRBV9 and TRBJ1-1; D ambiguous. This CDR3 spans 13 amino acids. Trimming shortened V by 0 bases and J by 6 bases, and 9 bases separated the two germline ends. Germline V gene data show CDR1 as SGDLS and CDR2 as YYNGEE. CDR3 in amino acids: CASSVGPDPEAFF. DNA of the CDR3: TGTGCCAGCAGCGTAGGTCCAGATCCTGAAGCTTTCTTT.

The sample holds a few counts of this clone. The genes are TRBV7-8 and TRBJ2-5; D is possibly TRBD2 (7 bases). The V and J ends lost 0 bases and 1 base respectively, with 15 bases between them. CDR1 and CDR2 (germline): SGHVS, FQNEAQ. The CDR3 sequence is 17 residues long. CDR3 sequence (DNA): TGTGCCAGCAGCTTAGCGGCGGGGGCCGCTTTCCAAGAGACCCAGTACTTC. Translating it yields CASSLAAGAAFQETQYF. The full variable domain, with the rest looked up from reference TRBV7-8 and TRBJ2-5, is GAGVSQSPRYKVAKRGQDVALRCDPISGHVSLFWYQQALGQGPEFLTYFQNEAQLDKSGLPSDRFFAERPEGSVSTLKIQRTQQEDSAVYLCASSLAAGAAFQETQYFGPGTRLLVL.

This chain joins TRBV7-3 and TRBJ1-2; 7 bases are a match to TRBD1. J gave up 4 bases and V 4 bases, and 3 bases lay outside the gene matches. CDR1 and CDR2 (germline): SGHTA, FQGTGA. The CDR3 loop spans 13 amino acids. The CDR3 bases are TGTGCCAGCAGCTCGACAGGGTTCTATGGCTACACCTTC. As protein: CASSSTGFYGYTF.

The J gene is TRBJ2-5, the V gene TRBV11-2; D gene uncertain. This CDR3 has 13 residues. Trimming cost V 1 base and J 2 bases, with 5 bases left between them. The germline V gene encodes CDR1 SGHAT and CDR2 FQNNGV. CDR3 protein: CASSLVPQETQYF. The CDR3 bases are TGTGCCAGCAGCTTAGTCCCGCAAGAGACCCAGTACTTC.

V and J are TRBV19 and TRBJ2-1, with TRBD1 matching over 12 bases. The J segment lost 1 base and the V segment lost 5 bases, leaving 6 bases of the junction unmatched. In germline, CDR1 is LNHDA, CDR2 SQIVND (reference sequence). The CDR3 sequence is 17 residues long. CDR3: CASSVPGQGASYNEQFF. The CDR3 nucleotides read TGTGCCAGTAGTGTCCCGGGACAGGGGGCTTCCTACAATGAGCAGTTCTTC.

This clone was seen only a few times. The CDR3 DNA is TGTGCCAGTAGTATTAGTATCGGCAGGGCGGACACTGAAGCTTTCTTT. It encodes CASSISIGRADTEAFF. The chain joins TRBV19 to TRBJ1-1, with D possibly being TRBD1 (5 bases). Trimming took 3 bases from V and 3 from J, leaving 17 bases between them. The CDR3 contains 16 residues. Germline CDR1 and CDR2: LNHDA and SQIVND (reference sequence).

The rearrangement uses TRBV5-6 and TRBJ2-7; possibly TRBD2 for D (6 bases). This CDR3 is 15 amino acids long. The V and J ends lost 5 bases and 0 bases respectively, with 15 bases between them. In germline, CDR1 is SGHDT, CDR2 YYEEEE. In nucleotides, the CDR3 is TGTGCCAGCAGTCCTCGGGGACTGATCTCCTACGAGCAGTACTTC. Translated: CASSPRGLISYEQYF.

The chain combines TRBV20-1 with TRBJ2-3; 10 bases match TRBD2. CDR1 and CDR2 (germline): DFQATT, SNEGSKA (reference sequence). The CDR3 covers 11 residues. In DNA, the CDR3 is TGCACTAGGACTAGCGGAGATACGCAGTATTTT. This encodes CTRTSGDTQYF.

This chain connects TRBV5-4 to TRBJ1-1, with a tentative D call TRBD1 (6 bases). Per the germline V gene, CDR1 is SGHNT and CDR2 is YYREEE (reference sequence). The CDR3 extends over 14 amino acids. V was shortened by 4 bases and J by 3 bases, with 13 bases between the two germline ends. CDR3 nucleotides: TGTGCCAGCAGCCGGGTCAGGGGCGACACTGAAGCTTTCTTT. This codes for CASSRVRGDTEAFF. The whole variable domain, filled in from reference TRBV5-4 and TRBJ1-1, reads ETGVTQSPTHLIKTRGQQVTLRCSSQSGHNTVSWYQQALGQGPQFIFQYYREEENGRGNFPPRFSGLQFPNYSSELNVNALELDDSALYLCASSRVRGDTEAFFGQGTRLTVV.

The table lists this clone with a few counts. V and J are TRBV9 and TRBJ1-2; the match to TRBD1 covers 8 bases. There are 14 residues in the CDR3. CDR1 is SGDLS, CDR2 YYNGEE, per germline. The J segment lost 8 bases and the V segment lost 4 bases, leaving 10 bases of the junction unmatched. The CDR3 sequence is CASSPRQGPLGYTF. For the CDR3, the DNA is TGTGCCAGCAGCCCCCGACAGGGGCCCTTGGGCTACACCTTC.

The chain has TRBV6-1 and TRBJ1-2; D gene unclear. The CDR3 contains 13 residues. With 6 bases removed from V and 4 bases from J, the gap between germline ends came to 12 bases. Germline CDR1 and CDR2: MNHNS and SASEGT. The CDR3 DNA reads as TGTGCCAGCAGACCCGGACGGGGCTATGGCTACACCTTC. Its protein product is CASRPGRGYGYTF.

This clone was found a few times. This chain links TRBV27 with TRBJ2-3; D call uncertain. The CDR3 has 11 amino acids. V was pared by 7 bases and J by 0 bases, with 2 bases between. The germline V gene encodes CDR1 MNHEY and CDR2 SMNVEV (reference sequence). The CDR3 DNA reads TGTGCCAGCACTAGCACAGATACGCAGTATTTT. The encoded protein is CASTSTDTQYF.

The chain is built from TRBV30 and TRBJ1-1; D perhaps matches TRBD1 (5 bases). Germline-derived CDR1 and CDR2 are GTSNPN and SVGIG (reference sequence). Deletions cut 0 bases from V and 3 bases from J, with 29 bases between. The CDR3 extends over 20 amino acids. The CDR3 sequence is CAWSVNRRLGFSGRDTEAFF. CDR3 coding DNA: TGTGCCTGGAGTGTAAACAGGCGGTTGGGTTTTTCTGGAAGGGACACTGAAGCTTTCTTT.

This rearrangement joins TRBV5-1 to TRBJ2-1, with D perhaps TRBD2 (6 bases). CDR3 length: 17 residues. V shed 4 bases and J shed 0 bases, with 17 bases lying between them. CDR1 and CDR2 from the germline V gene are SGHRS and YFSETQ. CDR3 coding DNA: TGCGCCAGCAGCCCCCTCACGCGGGGACTCTCCTACAATGAGCAGTTCTTC. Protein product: CASSPLTRGLSYNEQFF.

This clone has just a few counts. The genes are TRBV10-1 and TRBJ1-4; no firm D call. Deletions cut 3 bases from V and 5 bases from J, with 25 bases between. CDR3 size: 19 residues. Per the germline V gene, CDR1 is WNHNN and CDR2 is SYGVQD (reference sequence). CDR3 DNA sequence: TGCGCCAGCAGTGACCACTTACCCAACAGAGGGAGCGGAAATGAAAAACTGTTTTTT. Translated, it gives CASSDHLPNRGSGNEKLFF.

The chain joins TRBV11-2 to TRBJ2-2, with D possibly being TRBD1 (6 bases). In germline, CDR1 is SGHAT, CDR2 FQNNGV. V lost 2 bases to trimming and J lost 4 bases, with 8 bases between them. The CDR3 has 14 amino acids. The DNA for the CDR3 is TGTGCCAGCAGCTTAAGAGGGGGCACCGGGGAGCTGTTTTTT. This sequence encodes CASSLRGGTGELFF.